This TCR beta chain was observed in a study of T cell repertoires in cytomegalovirus infection. CDR1 SGHVS and CDR2 FNYEAQ come from the germline V gene. This CDR3 has 16 residues. V was shortened by 5 bases and J by 7 bases, with 21 bases between the two germline ends. With regard to this clonotype: The target antigen is unknown.

Each CDR3 protein gets one entry after TCRdb re-called the reads with MiXCR. The sample has hundreds of thousands of distinct CDR3 sequences, around 35% seen once. The chain recombines TRBV7-6 with TRBJ2-1, with a weak D call TRBD2 (7 bases). This TCR came from a human donor in good health (CMV status not recorded). Some clones in this sample may be carry-over from other donors' samples. This specimen consisted of cultured PBMCs, obtained from culture after CMV antigen stimulation. The chain's CDR3 is CASSGGGVGRENEQFF. As DNA, the CDR3 is TGTGCCAGCAGCGGGGGGGGCGTCGGCCGGGAGAATGAGCAGTTCTTC.